Listed here are 27 T cell receptor beta chains from one sample, sequenced in a study of T cell repertoires in cytomegalovirus infection. Each CDR3 protein gets one entry after TCRdb re-called the reads with MiXCR. Of around 530,000 distinct CDR3 sequences in the sample, 26% are singletons; the top ten hold approximately 13%. What was sequenced was PBMCs. These receptors all come from a human donor in good health (CMV status not recorded). Some clones in this sample may be carry-over from other donors' samples.

The chain joins TRBV28 to TRBJ1-3; D call uncertain. The CDR3 contains 16 residues. CDR1 and CDR2 from the germline V gene are MDHEN and SYDVKM. V lost 6 bases, J lost 7 bases, and 22 bases lay in between. The CDR3 spells CASSTPVKGTGNTIYF. CDR3 DNA: TGTGCCAGCAGCACGCCGGTGAAGGGCACGGGGAACACCATATATTTT.

The table lists this clonotype with many counts. The chain uses TRBV7-2 and TRBJ2-4; 7 positions agree with TRBD1. In germline, CDR1 is SGHTA, CDR2 FQGNSA. The trim removed 4 bases at V and 5 bases at J, leaving 8 bases unmatched. This CDR3 is built from 15 residues. CDR3 in amino acids: CASSSRQGGQNIQYF. For the CDR3, the DNA is TGTGCCAGCAGCTCCAGACAGGGTGGACAAAACATTCAGTACTTC.

The V gene is TRBV6-2 or TRBV6-3, the J gene TRBJ2-2, with a weak D call TRBD2 (6 bases). The CDR3 has 13 residues. Germline loops: CDR1 MNHEY, CDR2 SVGEGT. With 10 bases removed from V and 4 bases from J, the gap between germline ends came to 13 bases. As DNA, the CDR3 is TGTGCCACAAAGTGGAGGGGCACCGGGGAGCTGTTTTTT. Encoded protein: CATKWRGTGELFF.

This clonotype has ten or more counts. The chain uses TRBV7-8 and TRBJ1-1, with D perhaps TRBD1 (6 bases). The CDR3 is 15 amino acids. V lost 1 base and J lost 1, with 10 bases in between. Germline V gene sequence: CDR1 SGHVS, CDR2 FQNEAQ. In DNA form, the CDR3 reads TGTGCCAGCAGCTTAGATGGACAGAAGAACACTGAAGCTTTCTTT. It codes for CASSLDGQKNTEAFF.

Worth noting for this clonotype: Being one base from a much bigger clone, this may be a read error. The J gene is TRBJ2-3, the V gene TRBV7-3, with D perhaps matching TRBD2 (6 bases). This CDR3 spans 17 amino acids. V shed 0 bases and J shed 4 bases, with 17 bases lying between them. Germline assignment: CDR1 SGHTA and CDR2 FQGTGA. DNA for the CDR3: TGTGCCAGCAGCTTAACGGCTAGCGAGAGTGGGCCAGATACGCAGTATTTT. Translation: CASSLTASESGPDTQYF.

The chain recombines TRBV12-3 or TRBV12-4 with TRBJ2-3, with 13 bases identical to TRBD2. The CDR3 runs to 15 residues. J was trimmed by 7 bases and V by 8 bases; bases with no gene match: 9. DNA of the CDR3: TGTGCCAGCGAGACTAGCGGGAGGCAGGATAATACGCAGTATTTT. It translates to CASETSGRQDNTQYF.

This sequence joins TRBV20-1 and TRBJ1-5, with D hard to call. This CDR3 is 15 amino acids long. V dropped 1 base and J dropped 0 bases, with 10 bases sitting between them. From germline, CDR1 is DFQATT and CDR2 SNEGSKA (reference sequence). CDR3 DNA: TGCAGTGCTAGAGTTTCGGGCTATAGCAATCAGCCCCAGCATTTT. This translates into CSARVSGYSNQPQHF.

This clonotype showed up many times. The chain couples TRBV7-2 to TRBJ2-3, with TRBD2 identical over 9 bases. The CDR3 is 14 residues long. Germline assignment: CDR1 SGHTA and CDR2 FQGNSA. V gave up 5 bases and J gave up 1 base; unmatched junction bases: 1. The CDR3 reads CASSPSGGTDTQYF. As DNA, the CDR3 is TGTGCCAGCAGCCCTAGCGGGGGCACAGATACGCAGTATTTT.

The chain is built from TRBV6-4 and TRBJ2-2, with D hard to call. V lost 6 bases to trimming and J lost 4 bases, with 6 bases between them. The CDR3 length is 12 residues. The V gene's germline CDR1 is MRHNA and CDR2 SNTAGT. The CDR3 DNA reads TGTGCCAGCAGGCTAGGCACCGGGGAGCTGTTTTTT. Protein sequence: CASRLGTGELFF.

The table lists this clonotype with a count of one. The chain uses TRBV6-2 or TRBV6-3 and TRBJ2-7; maybe TRBD2 (6 bases). The CDR3 spans 17 residues. The germline V and J ends were trimmed by 2 bases and 4 bases, with 21 bases remaining between them. The germline V gene has CDR1 MNHEY and CDR2 SVGEGT. The CDR3 protein is CASSYRLGGSGEYEQYV. DNA of the CDR3: TGTGCCAGCAGTTACCGCCTCGGGGGTAGCGGAGAGTACGAGCAGTACGTC.

This clonotype appeared many times. The chain couples TRBV7-8 to TRBJ2-3; D possibly corresponds to TRBD2 (5 bases). The CDR3 totals 17 residues. Looked up from germline, CDR1 is SGHVS and CDR2 is FQNEAQ. V lost 1 base and J lost 5, with 19 bases in between. For the CDR3, the DNA is TGTGCCAGCAGCTTAGGACCCATCGCCGGAGGAATAGATACGCAGTATTTT. Protein: CASSLGPIAGGIDTQYF.

The J gene is TRBJ1-1, the V gene TRBV19; no firm D call. With 4 bases removed from V and 1 base from J, the gap between germline ends came to 10 bases. Germline values: CDR1 LNHDA, CDR2 SQIVND (reference sequence). The CDR3 is made up of 14 amino acids. The CDR3 sequence is CASSTGYKNTEAFF. The CDR3 nucleotides are TGTGCCAGTAGTACAGGATACAAGAACACTGAAGCTTTCTTT.

J is TRBJ2-1 and V is TRBV24-1; D is ambiguous. Germline CDR1 KGHDR, CDR2 SFDVKD. The ends were cut back, 0 bases at V and 0 bases at J, with 2 bases in the middle. The CDR3 loop spans 14 amino acids. CDR3 sequence reads: CATSDLGSYNEQFF. CDR3 DNA sequence: TGTGCCACCAGTGATTTGGGCTCCTACAATGAGCAGTTCTTC.

In DNA form, the CDR3 reads TGTGCCAGCTCACCTCGGGACGGGAGCAATCAGCCCCAGCATTTT. It is translated as CASSPRDGSNQPQHF. This chain connects TRBV18 to TRBJ1-5; D perhaps matches TRBD1 (5 bases). The CDR3 totals 15 residues. Trimming pared 3 bases from V and 1 base from J, leaving 10 bases between. CDR1 KGHSH and CDR2 LQKENI come from the germline V gene.

The J gene is TRBJ2-4, the V gene TRBV30; maybe TRBD2 (7 bases). This CDR3 has 17 residues. CDR1 GTSNPN and CDR2 SVGIG come from the germline V gene (reference sequence). Trimming took 0 bases from V and 1 from J, leaving 16 bases between them. The CDR3 sequence is CAWSVTRGQAAKNIQYF. CDR3 DNA sequence: TGTGCCTGGAGTGTAACGCGGGGGCAGGCGGCCAAAAACATTCAGTACTTC.

This clonotype appeared many times. The genes are TRBV7-6 and TRBJ2-1; perhaps TRBD2 as D (5 bases). CDR1 is SGHVS and CDR2 is FNYEAQ in the germline V gene. This CDR3 has 19 residues. V lost 5 bases, J lost 0 bases, and 23 bases lay in between. The CDR3 nucleotides read TGTGCCAGCAGCCTATCCGGACTGGACGTCTGGAGCTCCTACAATGAGCAGTTCTTC. It specifies CASSLSGLDVWSSYNEQFF.

V gene TRBV7-6 combines with J gene TRBJ2-5, with D tentatively TRBD1 (5 bases). With 3 bases removed from V and 4 bases from J, the gap between germline ends came to 9 bases. From germline, CDR1 is SGHVS and CDR2 FNYEAQ. The CDR3 extends over 13 amino acids. The CDR3 region has the DNA TGTGCCAGCAGCTTCAGCCAGGGAGAGACCCAGTACTTC. Translated, it gives CASSFSQGETQYF. Drawing the rest from reference TRBV7-6 and TRBJ2-5, the complete variable domain is GAGVSQSPRYKVTKRGQDVALRCDPISGHVSLYWYRQALGQGPEFLTYFNYEAQQDKSGLPNDRFSAERPEGSISTLTIQRTEQRDSAMYRCASSFSQGETQYFGPGTRLLVL.

This clonotype was seen only a few times. This sequence joins TRBV7-2 and TRBJ2-7; D remains ambiguous. The CDR3 sequence is 16 residues long. The V end lost 1 base, the J end lost 0 bases, and 13 bases lay between the germline ends. CDR1 and CDR2 (germline): SGHTA, FQGNSA. CDR3 DNA sequence: TGTGCCAGCAGCTTAGTACAGTCACGTCGCTCCTACGAGCAGTACTTC. This encodes CASSLVQSRRSYEQYF.

This clonotype was counted only a few times. This sequence joins TRBV7-9 and TRBJ1-5, with TRBD1 identical over 7 bases. CDR1 is SEHNR, CDR2 FQNEAQ, per germline (reference sequence). The CDR3 loop spans 16 amino acids. The ends lost 1 base at V and 5 bases at J; junction bases unmatched: 8. DNA of the CDR3: TGTGCCAGCAGCTTAGGGGAGGGGGCGGGCGATCAGCCCCAGCATTTT. Its protein product is CASSLGEGAGDQPQHF.

The chain is built from TRBV19 and TRBJ1-5, with TRBD1 as a possible D gene (5 bases). V was shortened by 4 bases and J by 1 base, with 26 bases between the two germline ends. CDR1 is LNHDA, CDR2 SQIVND, per germline (reference sequence). This CDR3 region has 20 residues. The CDR3 here is CASSTNSPGPGRGSNQPQHF. The CDR3 DNA reads as TGTGCCAGTAGTACTAACTCTCCGGGCCCCGGGCGGGGGAGCAATCAGCCCCAGCATTTT.

This chain connects TRBV5-1 to TRBJ2-1; 11 bases align to TRBD2. With V trimmed by 4 bases and J by 12 bases, 9 bases remained unmatched. CDR1 and CDR2 (germline): SGHRS, YFSETQ. The CDR3 is made up of 14 amino acids. CDR3 loop: CASSISGRARAQFF. DNA for the CDR3: TGCGCCAGCAGCATTAGCGGGAGGGCCAGGGCGCAGTTCTTC.

This chain links TRBV7-3 with TRBJ2-3; 7 bases agree with TRBD2. V gave up 5 bases and J gave up 4 bases; unmatched junction bases: 12. Germline lookup yields CDR1 SGHTA and CDR2 FQGTGA. The CDR3 contains 16 residues. The CDR3 reads CASSASTSVGADTQYF. DNA of the CDR3: TGTGCCAGCAGCGCAAGTACTAGCGTAGGGGCAGATACGCAGTATTTT.

In its sample, this clonotype was seen once. A much larger clone is a single base away; this may be a read error. A read error is likely, as this CDR3 ends without the conserved phenylalanine or tryptophan. The V gene is TRBV7-8, the J gene TRBJ2-1; D is ambiguous. The CDR3 has 12 residues. Trimming cost V 5 bases and J 9 bases, with 11 bases left between them. CDR1 is SGHVS, CDR2 FQNEAQ, per germline. For the CDR3, the DNA is TGTGCCAGCAGCGTTACTCAGATTGAGCAGTTCTTA. It encodes CASSVTQIEQFL.

The rearrangement uses TRBV19 and TRBJ2-1; D uncertain. The germline V gene encodes CDR1 LNHDA and CDR2 SQIVND (reference sequence). The CDR3 sequence is 14 residues long. With 6 bases removed from V and 3 bases from J, the gap between germline ends came to 12 bases. CDR3 region: CASRATVRYNEQFF. CDR3 DNA sequence: TGTGCCAGTAGGGCCACTGTTCGCTACAATGAGCAGTTCTTC.

This clonotype appeared a few times. This chain joins TRBV7-9 and TRBJ1-4; D is ambiguous. The CDR3 length is 14 residues. Germline V gives CDR1 SEHNR, CDR2 FQNEAQ (reference sequence). The V and J ends lost 3 bases and 7 bases respectively, with 12 bases between them. The CDR3 nucleotides are TGTGCCAGCAGCTTCCTGGATTTTAGTGAAAAACTGTTTTTT. Amino acid sequence: CASSFLDFSEKLFF.

The chain combines TRBV23-1 with TRBJ2-7, with a weak D call TRBD1 (5 bases). TRBV23-1 has ORF status, its function being uncertain. V dropped 1 base and J dropped 3 bases, with 13 bases sitting between them. CDR3 length equals 15 residues. The CDR3 reads CASSQFPGQIYEQYV. The CDR3 coding sequence is TGCGCCAGCAGTCAATTCCCAGGGCAGATCTACGAGCAGTACGTC.

This clonotype was seen only a few times. The chain is built from TRBV19 and TRBJ2-1; no clear D. Trimming removed 5 bases at V and 7 bases at J, with 12 bases between. The CDR3 is 13 residues long. The germline gives CDR1 LNHDA, CDR2 SQIVND (reference sequence). CDR3 protein: CASSRTLGNEQFF. The CDR3 nucleotides read TGTGCCAGTAGTCGGACGTTGGGTAATGAGCAGTTCTTC.